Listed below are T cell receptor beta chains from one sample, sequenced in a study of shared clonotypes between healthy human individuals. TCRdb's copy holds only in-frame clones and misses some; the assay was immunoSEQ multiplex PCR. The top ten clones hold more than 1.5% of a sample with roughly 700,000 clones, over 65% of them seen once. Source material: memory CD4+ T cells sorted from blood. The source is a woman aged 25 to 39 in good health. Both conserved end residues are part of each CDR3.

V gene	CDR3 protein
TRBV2	CASRLQPTNEKLFF
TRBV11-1	CASSWDRSGRRADTQYF
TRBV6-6	CASRTGPRNTEAFF
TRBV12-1	CASSLSRQKETQYF
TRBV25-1	CASSARKRSKETQYF
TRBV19	CASSRSRGGNQPQHF
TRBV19	CASSIADRGNEKLFF
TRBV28	CASSPAGTGGSQPQHF
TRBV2	CASRGRTNTGELFF
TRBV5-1	CASSLVRGTETQYF
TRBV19	CASSWDGTYEQYF
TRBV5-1	CASSLVGDSNQPQHF
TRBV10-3	CAISDSGRPSYEQYF
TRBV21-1	CASSSHSTGGTEAFF
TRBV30	CAWRRDSGANVLTF
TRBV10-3	CAIGTRGTGDEKLFF
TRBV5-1	CASSLIQGGMNTEAFF
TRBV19	CASNIRTSGRGETQYF
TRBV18	CASSPLQGGDGYTF
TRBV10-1	CASSDGGRETQYF
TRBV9	CASSVGPDPRGVGLTGNTIYF
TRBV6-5	CASSHQVGNTGELFF
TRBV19	CASSATEDQPQHF
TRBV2	CASSEDTAYEKLFF
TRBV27	CASSSQGAPHEQYF
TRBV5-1	CASRDRRTDTQYF
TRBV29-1	CSVEGSAGGLYEQYF
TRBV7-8	CASSLGLAGVVYEQYF
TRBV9	CASSVGITRLAEQYF
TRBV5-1	CASSLAGSSYEQYF
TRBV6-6	CASNLQGWKNNEQFF
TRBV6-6	CASSYQGEGSPLHF
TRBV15	CATSRDKMRTGQFF
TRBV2	CASQKLAGVVDEQYF
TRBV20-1	CSARRSDTQYF
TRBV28	CASSLGASGRLVTQYF
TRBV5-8	CASSFWPGTDTQYF
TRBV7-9	CASRMEADTQYF
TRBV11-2	CASSPDGTRTYNEQFF
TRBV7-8	CASSPREVNRGNQPQHF
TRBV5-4	CASSLWEVVAGEFSYEQYF
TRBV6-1	CASSEVSLYTEAFF
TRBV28	CASRWQGRDEQYF
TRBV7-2	CASSLVLAGGWDTQYF
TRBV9	CASSVVTGTSGRRDNEQFF
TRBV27	CASTKAGDGRGYTF
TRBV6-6	CASSRGQGAYEQYF